A selection of T cell receptor beta chains follows, all from one sample in a study of T cells in localized non-small cell lung cancer. The data were produced by immunoSEQ multiplex PCR, yet TCRdb's version contains in-frame clones alone and is incomplete. The sample records around 130,000 clones, about 89% being singletons. The sequencing here drew on peripheral blood, taken before any cancer treatment. Receptor source: a female donor of 60 years or more with stage I lung adenocarcinoma. Each CDR3 is given with its conserved first and last residue. Each record gives: clone size, V gene, D gene, J gene, CDR3 length, CDR3 DNA, CDR3 protein. The D gene is left open where the match is weak. Not every row has a clone size; where given, it reads once, few, many or a size class.

once	TRBV19	TRBD2	TRBJ2-7	13	TGTGCCAGTACGGGACTAGCGGGAGGCGAGCAGTACTTC	CASTGLAGGEQYF
once	TRBV9	TRBD1	TRBJ2-1	17	TGTGCCAGCAGCGATGGCCCCCTGGGGACAGGGGACAATGAGCAGTTCTTC	CASSDGPLGTGDNEQFF
NA	TRBV25-1	TRBD2	TRBJ2-7	15	TGTGCCAGCGGGTATAGCGGGAACCTTGACGGCGAGCAGTACTTC	CASGYSGNLDGEQYF
NA	TRBV6-1	NA	TRBJ1-5	14	TGTGCCAGCAGTGAAAATCGGGGGAATCAGCCCCAGCATTTT	CASSENRGNQPQHF
NA	TRBV6-1	NA	TRBJ1-1	17	TGTGCCAGCAGTGCTTCAATGAACAGGGTAGTAGGGACTGAAGCTTTCTTT	CASSASMNRVVGTEAFF
NA	TRBV19	TRBD2	TRBJ2-3	14	TGTGCCAGTAGTATAGATGGGACTAGCAATGGAAAGTATTTT	CASSIDGTSNGKYF
NA	TRBV25-1	NA	TRBJ1-5	14	TGTGCCAGCAGCGCTTTTAGGAGCAATCAGCCCCAGCATTTT	CASSAFRSNQPQHF
NA	TRBV5-1	NA	TRBJ1-1	12	TGCGCCAGCAGCTTGAACGGCGGTGAAGCTTTCTTT	CASSLNGGEAFF
NA	TRBV30	NA	TRBJ1-5	16	TGTGCCTGGAGTGTACGTAGGGGAGGGGGGAATCAGCCCCAGCATTTT	CAWSVRRGGGNQPQHF
NA	TRBV29-1	NA	TRBJ1-2	12	TGCAGCGTTGTAGGCGATCGCTATGGCTACACCTTC	CSVVGDRYGYTF
NA	TRBV6-5	NA	TRBJ2-3	11	TGTGCCAGCAGCCCCGGCGATACGCAGTATTTT	CASSPGDTQYF
NA	TRBV28	TRBD2	TRBJ2-1	16	TGTGCCAGCAGTTCCTTGGCCGCGGGAGGTCTGGATGAGCAGTTCTTC	CASSSLAAGGLDEQFF
NA	TRBV29-1	NA	TRBJ2-1	15	TGCAGCGTTGAAGAGTACAGATTGGTCCACAATGAGCAGTTCTTC	CSVEEYRLVHNEQFF
few	TRBV7-3	NA	TRBJ1-1	15	TGTGCCAGCAGCACCCAGACAGGCATGAACACTGAAGCTTTCTTT	CASSTQTGMNTEAFF
NA	TRBV4-1	NA	TRBJ2-7	15	TGCGCCAGCAGCCAAGATCAGGGGAGTCGGTACGAGCAGTACTTC	CASSQDQGSRYEQYF
NA	TRBV27	NA	TRBJ2-7	13	TGTGCCAGCAAGAGGACGCCAGACTACGAGCAGTACTTC	CASKRTPDYEQYF
NA	TRBV28	NA	TRBJ1-5	15	TGTGCCAGCAGTCCAGTTTCTCAGAGCAATCAGCCCCAGCATTTT	CASSPVSQSNQPQHF
NA	TRBV27	NA	TRBJ2-7	13	TGTGCCAGCAGTTTAATTGGTAGCTACGAGCAGTACTTC	CASSLIGSYEQYF
NA	TRBV9	TRBD2	TRBJ2-2	17	TGTGCCAGCAGCGGAGGACTAGCGTTCACGAACACCGGGGAGCTGTTTTTT	CASSGGLAFTNTGELFF
NA	TRBV6-5	TRBD2	TRBJ2-7	15	TGTGCCAGCAGTTCTGGGACTAGCCGCTCCTACGAGCAGTACTTC	CASSSGTSRSYEQYF
NA	TRBV28	TRBD1	TRBJ1-2	15	TGTGCCAGCAGTTATACCAGGGGGCATAGCTATGGCTACACCTTC	CASSYTRGHSYGYTF
NA	TRBV6-1	NA	TRBJ2-7	16	TGTGCCAGCAGTGAAGCGCGGTGGGAGAACTCCTACGAGCAGTACTTC	CASSEARWENSYEQYF
NA	TRBV18	TRBD1	TRBJ1-2	14	TGTGCCAGCGCTCCAGGGACAGTCCTGAGGGGCTACACCTTC	CASAPGTVLRGYTF
NA	TRBV30	TRBD2	TRBJ2-3	14	TGTGCCTGGAGTGTCCTAGCGGGCACAGATACGCAGTATTTT	CAWSVLAGTDTQYF
NA	TRBV10-3	NA	TRBJ1-5	14	TGTGCCATCAGTGAGTCCTATTCGGGTCAGCCCCAGCATTTT	CAISESYSGQPQHF
NA	TRBV5-1	NA	TRBJ2-5	14	TGCGCCAGCAGCTTCCGGGGCGAACAAGAGACCCAGTACTTC	CASSFRGEQETQYF
few	TRBV2	TRBD1	TRBJ1-1	13	TGTGCCAGCAGTGAAACAGGGGGACTGAAAGCTTTCTTT	CASSETGGLKAFF
NA	TRBV7-2	TRBD2	TRBJ2-5	15	TGTGCCAGCAGCTTATCGGCTAGCGGGAGTGAGACCCAGTACTTC	CASSLSASGSETQYF
NA	TRBV4-2	NA	TRBJ2-2	16	TGTGCCAGCAGCCTCGTCTGGAGGACGGACACCGGGGAGCTGTTTTTT	CASSLVWRTDTGELFF
NA	TRBV29-1	NA	TRBJ2-3	12	TGCAGCGCCGTACAGGGTCCAGATACGCAGTATTTT	CSAVQGPDTQYF
once	TRBV5-1	TRBD2	TRBJ2-1	16	TGCGCCAGCAGCCAAGCTCGGGGGAGCGGGAGAAATGAGCAGTTCTTC	CASSQARGSGRNEQFF
NA	TRBV5-3	TRBD1	TRBJ1-1	15	TGTGCCAGAAGCGTGACAGGGGGAGCCAACACTGAAGCTTTCTTT	CARSVTGGANTEAFF
NA	TRBV7-9	TRBD1	TRBJ2-7	16	TGTGCCAGCAGCTCGCAGACAGGGGGACGTTCCTACGAGCAGTACTTC	CASSSQTGGRSYEQYF
NA	TRBV19	NA	TRBJ2-5	13	TGTGCCAGTACTGCGGCAGGGAAAGAGACCCAGTACTTC	CASTAAGKETQYF
NA	TRBV28	NA	TRBJ1-1	16	TGTGCCAGCAGTTCCCCCGGGACGGGGGTCCGCACTGAAGCTTTCTTT	CASSSPGTGVRTEAFF
NA	TRBV28	TRBD1	TRBJ2-6	19	TGTGCCAGCAACCAACAAAGGACAGGCGTCGGCTCTGGGGCCAACGTCCTGACTTTC	CASNQQRTGVGSGANVLTF
NA	TRBV2	TRBD1	TRBJ2-1	20	TGTGCCAGCAGTACCTTGAGACAGGGGGCAGGGGGCGAAGACTACAATGAGCAGTTCTTC	CASSTLRQGAGGEDYNEQFF
many	TRBV4-2	NA	TRBJ2-3	15	TGTGCCAGCAGTCGCGGAGGGCCAGACACAGATACGCAGTATTTT	CASSRGGPDTDTQYF
NA	TRBV27	NA	TRBJ2-4	17	TGTGCCAGCAGTTTCAAGCAGGGTGGGTCTGCCAAAAACATTCAGTACTTC	CASSFKQGGSAKNIQYF
once	TRBV27	NA	TRBJ2-7	16	TGTGCCAGCAGTTTAGGGTACGGAGGGGCCTTCTACGAGCAGTACTTC	CASSLGYGGAFYEQYF
NA	TRBV4-1	TRBD1	TRBJ2-7	15	TGCGCCAGCAGCCTCTCGCCGGGACAGGGGCTCGAGCAGTACTTC	CASSLSPGQGLEQYF
NA	TRBV7-8	TRBD1	TRBJ1-2	15	TGTGCCAGCAGCGGGCGACAGGGGGCCTACTATGGCTACACCTTC	CASSGRQGAYYGYTF
NA	TRBV29-1	TRBD2	TRBJ2-3	12	TGCAGCGTCCGGACTAGCTCAGATACGCAGTATTTT	CSVRTSSDTQYF